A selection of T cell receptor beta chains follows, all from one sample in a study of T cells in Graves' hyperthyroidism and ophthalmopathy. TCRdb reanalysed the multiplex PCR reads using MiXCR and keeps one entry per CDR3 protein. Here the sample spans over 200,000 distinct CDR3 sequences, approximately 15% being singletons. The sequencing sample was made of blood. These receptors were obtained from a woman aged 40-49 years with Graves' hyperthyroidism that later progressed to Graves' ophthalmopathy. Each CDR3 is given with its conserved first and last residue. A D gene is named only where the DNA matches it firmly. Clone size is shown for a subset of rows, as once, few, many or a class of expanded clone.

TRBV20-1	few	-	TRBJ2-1	CSARDGKGGFVYEQFF	TGCAGTGCTAGAGATGGGAAGGGGGGGTTCGTCTATGAGCAGTTCTTC
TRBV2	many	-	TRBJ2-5	CASKDPRGDKETQYF	TGTGCCAGCAAAGACCCTCGAGGAGACAAAGAGACCCAGTACTTC
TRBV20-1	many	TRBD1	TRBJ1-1	CSASGMLQGAGGAFF	TGCAGTGCTAGTGGGATGCTGCAGGGGGCAGGTGGGGCTTTCTTT
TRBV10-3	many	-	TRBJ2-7	CAISESWYEQYF	TGTGCCATCAGTGAGTCGTGGTACGAGCAGTACTTC
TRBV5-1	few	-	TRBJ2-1	CASRGTGPRFNEQFF	TGCGCCAGCAGAGGGACGGGACCCCGTTTTAATGAGCAGTTCTTC
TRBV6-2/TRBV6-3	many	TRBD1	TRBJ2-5	CASSYLIGTAQETQYF	TGTGCCAGCAGTTACTTAATCGGGACAGCACAAGAGACCCAGTACTTC
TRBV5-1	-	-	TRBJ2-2	CASSLGGETNTGELFF	TGCGCCAGCAGCTTGGGGGGCGAGACGAACACCGGGGAGCTGTTTTTT
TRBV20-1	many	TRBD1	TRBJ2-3	CSATPTGSYTDTQYF	TGCAGTGCTACCCCGACAGGGTCCTACACAGATACGCAGTATTTT
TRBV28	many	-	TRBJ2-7	CASSLRHVEQYF	TGTGCCAGCAGCTTGAGACACGTCGAGCAGTACTTC
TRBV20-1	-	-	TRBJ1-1	CSAMGGGTEAFF	TGCAGCGCAATGGGGGGAGGCACTGAAGCTTTCTTT
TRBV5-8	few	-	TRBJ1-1	CASSLNIGGQNTEAFF	TGTGCCAGCAGCTTGAATATTGGGGGGCAGAACACTGAAGCTTTCTTT
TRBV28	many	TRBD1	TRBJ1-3	CASSLTGGGGNTIYF	TGTGCCAGCAGTCTTACAGGGGGCGGTGGAAACACCATATATTTT
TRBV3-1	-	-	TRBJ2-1	CASSQDLGGLDNEQFF	TGTGCCAGCAGCCAAGATCTCGGGGGGCTTGACAATGAGCAGTTCTTC
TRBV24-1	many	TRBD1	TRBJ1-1	CATSVTGGTGAFF	TGTGCCACCAGTGTTACAGGGGGCACTGGAGCTTTCTTT